A single sample is the source of the 19 T cell receptor beta chains below, sequenced in a study of blood T cell repertoires in COVID-19. Clones were sequenced by immunoSEQ multiplex PCR, and TCRdb holds only the in-frame ones, with some missing. Among 150,000 to 200,000 clones listed, around 80% were seen once. Sequences were obtained from PBMCs or T cells enriched from blood (not recorded which). These receptors were collected from a man aged 50-60 years who had recovered from COVID-19.

Worth noting for this clone: The junction shows a germline mismatch at one end, possibly a read error. This sequence joins TRBV7-8 and TRBJ2-6; TRBD1 is a possible D gene (10 bases). Germline CDR1 is SGHVS and CDR2 is FQNEAQ. The CDR3 runs to 18 residues. The CDR3 protein is CASSLAGQGSTGANVLTF. CDR3 DNA: TGTGCCAGCAGCCTAGCGGGACAGGGGTCCACTGGGGCCAACGTCCTGACTTTC.

This clone has just one count. The rearrangement joins TRBV11-2 to TRBJ2-7, with 8 positions matching TRBD1. Germline CDR1 is SGHAT and CDR2 is FQNNGV. V was pared by 3 bases and J by 0 bases, with 13 bases of the junction left unmatched. This CDR3 is 18 amino acids long. The CDR3 spells CASSLAGDRSPSSYEQYF. CDR3 DNA: TGTGCCAGCAGCTTGGCCGGGGACAGGTCCCCCAGCTCCTACGAGCAGTACTTC. Based on the CDR3 plus reference TRBV11-2 and TRBJ2-7, the full variable domain is EAGVAQSPRYKIIEKRQSVAFWCNPISGHATLYWYQQILGQGPKLLIQFQNNGVVDDSQLPKDRFSAERLKGVDSTLKIQPAKLEDSAVYLCASSLAGDRSPSSYEQYFGPGTRLTVT.

CDR3 DNA: TGTGCCAGCAGCCAATTCGGACTAGGTTCCGGGGAGCTGTTTTTT. Protein sequence: CASSQFGLGSGELFF. The J gene is TRBJ2-2, the V gene TRBV14; 7 nucleotides agree with TRBD2. In germline, CDR1 is SGHDN, CDR2 FVKESK. V lost 2 bases, J lost 6 bases, and 6 bases stayed unmatched. CDR3 size: 15 residues.

This clone was seen just once. This rearrangement joins TRBV6-6 to TRBJ2-5; 9 bases line up with TRBD1. This CDR3 is 15 amino acids long. Germline V gives CDR1 MNHNY, CDR2 SVGAGI (reference sequence). The J segment lost 4 bases and the V segment lost 2 bases, leaving 5 bases of the junction unmatched. CDR3 DNA sequence: TGTGCCAGCAGTTACCGACAGGGGGTGGGAGAGACCCAGTACTTC. Translating gives CASSYRQGVGETQYF.

This chain connects TRBV5-6 to TRBJ1-4; D call uncertain. V shed 3 bases and J shed 5 bases, with 20 bases lying between them. Germline CDR1 reads SGHDT; CDR2 reads YYEEEE. This CDR3 contains 17 residues. The CDR3 protein is CASSSLEAGFRNEKLFF. The DNA for the CDR3 is TGTGCCAGCAGCTCTTTAGAAGCTGGTTTCCGAAATGAAAAACTGTTTTTT.

This sequence joins TRBV5-1 and TRBJ2-3; a possible D gene is TRBD2 (5 bases). Trimming removed 3 bases at V and 1 base at J, with 12 bases between. The CDR3 spans 15 residues. Germline CDR1 is SGHRS and CDR2 is YFSETQ. CDR3 residues: CASSSFASRTDTQYF. DNA of the CDR3: TGCGCCAGCAGCTCGTTTGCTAGCCGCACAGATACGCAGTATTTT.

CDR3 sequence reads: CASSEAGTGSYEQYF. CDR3 nucleotide sequence: TGTGCCAGCAGTGAAGCGGGGACAGGCTCCTACGAGCAGTACTTC. The chain links TRBV2 to TRBJ2-7; 8 bases align to TRBD1. Germline V gives CDR1 SNHLY, CDR2 FYNNEI. The CDR3 has 15 amino acids. After removal of 0 bases from V and 0 bases from J, the junction contained 1 base not matched to a gene. Filled out from reference TRBV2 and TRBJ2-7, the complete variable domain reads EPEVTQTPSHQVTQMGQEVILRCVPISNHLYFYWYRQILGQKVEFLVSFYNNEISEKSEIFDDQFSVERPDGSNFTLKIRSTKLEDSAMYFCASSEAGTGSYEQYFGPGTRLTVT.

A remark on this clone: This sample includes further DNA sequences coding for the same CDR3. This chain uses TRBV5-1 with TRBJ1-2, with D possibly matching TRBD1 (6 bases). The CDR3 runs 13 residues. V dropped 3 bases and J dropped 5 bases, with 11 bases sitting between them. CDR1 SGHRS and CDR2 YFSETQ come from the germline V gene. CDR3 DNA sequence: TGCGCCAGCAGCTCGGACAGAGGGTATGGCTACACCTTC. Amino acids: CASSSDRGYGYTF.

V gene TRBV18 combines with J gene TRBJ2-3, with D maybe TRBD2 (5 bases). Germline-derived CDR1 and CDR2 are KGHSH and LQKENI. This CDR3 contains 13 residues. Trimming removed 1 base at V and 6 bases at J, with 8 bases between. The CDR3, as DNA: TGTGCCAGCTCACCACGAGAGCGGGATACGCAGTATTTT. Protein: CASSPRERDTQYF.

The chain couples TRBV28 to TRBJ1-2; 7 nucleotides agree with TRBD1. This CDR3 is built from 13 residues. Unmatched junction bases numbered 8, after V lost 5 bases and J lost 8 bases. Germline CDR1 reads MDHEN; CDR2 reads SYDVKM. For the CDR3, the DNA is TGTGCCAGCAGTCGAGGACAGGAGGGGGGCTACACCTTC. It yields the protein CASSRGQEGGYTF.

The V call is TRBV4-1, the J call TRBJ2-1; maybe TRBD2 (7 bases). The germline V gene encodes CDR1 MGHRA and CDR2 YSYEKL. V was shortened by 5 bases and J by 5 bases, with 16 bases between the two germline ends. The CDR3 is made up of 15 amino acids. The CDR3 coding sequence is TGCGCCAGCAGCTCCGAGGGGGGGCCCGACAATGAGCAGTTCTTC. It codes for CASSSEGGPDNEQFF.

The chain couples TRBV28 to TRBJ2-2; 8 bases line up with TRBD1. The germline V gene encodes CDR1 MDHEN and CDR2 SYDVKM. V lost 6 bases, J lost 7 bases, and 10 bases stayed unmatched. The CDR3 spans 15 residues. CDR3 region: CASSPETGAGGELFF. In nucleotides, the CDR3 is TGTGCCAGCAGCCCAGAGACAGGGGCCGGCGGGGAGCTGTTTTTT.

This clone was seen just once. This chain links TRBV5-5 with TRBJ1-2; TRBD1 matches at 10 bases. The germline CDR1 and CDR2 sequences are SGHKS and YYEKEE (reference sequence). V was pared by 4 bases and J by 3 bases, with 6 bases of the junction left unmatched. The CDR3 is 15 amino acids. The CDR3 DNA is TGTGCCAGCAGCGCCTGGACAGGGGGGGACTATGGCTACACCTTC. Its protein product is CASSAWTGGDYGYTF.

The chain carries TRBV7-2 and TRBJ1-1, with 7 bases lining up with TRBD1. J lost 0 bases, V lost 5 bases, and 9 bases had no gene match. Germline V gene data show CDR1 as SGHTA and CDR2 as FQGNSA. The CDR3 spans 16 residues. The CDR3 reads CASSHRDRNMNTEAFF. The CDR3 DNA follows: TGTGCCAGCAGCCACCGGGACAGAAACATGAACACTGAAGCTTTCTTT.

The V gene is TRBV6-5, the J gene TRBJ2-7; D is ambiguous. The CDR3 covers 14 residues. Germline-derived CDR1 and CDR2 are MNHEY and SVGAGI. V gave up 6 bases and J gave up 5 bases, with 17 bases separating them. The CDR3 DNA sequence: TGTGCCAGCAGGGGCCGTGGGTATAACAACGAGCAGTACTTC. Amino acids: CASRGRGYNNEQYF.

This chain connects TRBV28 to TRBJ1-4, with no clear D. The CDR3 length is 13 residues. V was cut by 6 bases and J by 7 bases, with 12 bases left in between. CDR1 MDHEN and CDR2 SYDVKM come from the germline V gene. The CDR3 DNA sequence: TGTGCCAGCAGCCCCCCCCCGGGTGAAAAACTGTTTTTT. This sequence encodes CASSPPPGEKLFF. The full variable domain, its missing parts supplied by reference TRBV28 and TRBJ1-4, is DVKVTQSSRYLVKRTGEKVFLECVQDMDHENMFWYRQDPGLGLRLIYFSYDVKMKEKGDIPEGYSVSREKKERFSLILESASTNQTSMYLCASSPPPGEKLFFGSGTQLSVL.

CDR3 bases: TGTGCCAGTAGTTCAACAGGGGGTTCAGATACGCAGTATTTT. Translation gives CASSSTGGSDTQYF. This sequence joins TRBV19 and TRBJ2-3; TRBD1 aligns across 8 bases. The V gene's germline CDR1 is LNHDA and CDR2 SQIVND (reference sequence). The CDR3 is 14 residues long. With V trimmed by 5 bases and J by 4 bases, 5 bases remained unmatched.

This rearrangement joins TRBV28 to TRBJ1-5; a weak D match, TRBD1 (5 bases). CDR3 size: 15 residues. V lost 5 bases and J lost 6, with 17 bases in between. Germline V gives CDR1 MDHEN, CDR2 SYDVKM. CDR3 region: CASSRAAGTVQPQHF. CDR3 nucleotide sequence: TGTGCCAGCAGTAGGGCCGCGGGGACGGTTCAGCCCCAGCATTTT.

This clone was seen only a few times. The V call is TRBV21-1, the J call TRBJ2-7; the D call of TRBD2 is as the table states it, not checked on the DNA. TRBV21-1 is a pseudogene segment. CDR3 length: 15 amino acids. CDR3 sequence (DNA): TGTGCCAGCAGATGCAAAACGGTCCCACCCTACGAGCAGTACTTC. Its protein product is CASRCKTVPPYEQYF.